These 15 T cell receptor beta chains were sequenced from one sample in a study of cytomegalovirus exposure and HLA in healthy donors. Vbeta (60) and Jbeta (13) primers were used in the PCR. Clones were sequenced by immunoSEQ multiplex PCR, and TCRdb holds only the in-frame ones, with some missing. The table records approximately 150,000 clones, roughly 80% of them present only once. Material for sequencing was PBMCs. The receptors derive from a man in his forties in good health and CMV-seronegative.

The chain carries TRBV7-2 and TRBJ1-1, with D tentatively TRBD1 (5 bases). CDR1 is SGHTA and CDR2 is FQGNSA in the germline V gene. The CDR3 length is 13 residues. The V end was cut by 8 bases, the J end by 7 bases, with 17 bases between. CDR3 amino acids: CASALKATVEAFF. The CDR3 bases are TGTGCCAGCGCGTTAAAAGCGACAGTTGAAGCTTTCTTT.

The genes are TRBV15 and TRBJ2-5, with TRBD1 as a possible D gene (6 bases). The CDR3 contains 15 residues. Germline assignment: CDR1 LNHNV and CDR2 YYDKDF (reference sequence). V lost 0 bases, J lost 5 bases, and 13 bases lay in between. The CDR3 sequence is CATSRDTHRVETQYF. DNA for the CDR3: TGTGCCACCAGCAGAGATACCCACAGGGTTGAGACCCAGTACTTC.

This clone was counted between two and nine times. This chain links TRBV7-9 with TRBJ1-3, with TRBD1 as a possible D gene (6 bases). The CDR3 has 12 residues. V was shortened by 2 bases and J by 8 bases, with 7 bases between the two germline ends. Germline V gives CDR1 SEHNR, CDR2 FQNEAQ (reference sequence). The DNA of the CDR3 is TGTGCCAGCAGCTTACAGGGGCACACCATATATTTT. Protein product: CASSLQGHTIYF.

The rearrangement uses TRBV5-1 and TRBJ2-7; weak D call: TRBD1 (6 bases). V gave up 6 bases and J gave up 5 bases, with 15 bases separating them. This CDR3 has 13 residues. Germline lookup yields CDR1 SGHRS and CDR2 YFSETQ. In nucleotides, the CDR3 is TGCGCCAGCACCATTACGACAGGTAACGAGCAGTACTTC. Protein product: CASTITTGNEQYF.

The V call is TRBV5-1, the J call TRBJ1-1; a possible D gene is TRBD1 (6 bases). The CDR3 sequence is 14 residues long. V lost 4 bases and J lost 1, with 11 bases in between. The germline CDR1 and CDR2 sequences are SGHRS and YFSETQ. Written as DNA, the CDR3 is TGCGCCAGCAGCGGGGGCCGAGGGAACACTGAAGCTTTCTTT. It codes for CASSGGRGNTEAFF. The full variable domain, its missing parts supplied by reference TRBV5-1 and TRBJ1-1, is KAGVTQTPRYLIKTRGQQVTLSCSPISGHRSVSWYQQTPGQGLQFLFEYFSETQRNKGNFPGRFSGRQFSNSRSEMNVSTLELGDSALYLCASSGGRGNTEAFFGQGTRLTVV.

This rearrangement joins TRBV10-1 to TRBJ1-5; TRBD1 is a possible D gene (5 bases). The CDR3 consists of 13 residues. Germline V gives CDR1 WNHNN, CDR2 SYGVQD (reference sequence). V lost 2 bases and J 4 bases, leaving 6 bases between the germline ends. CDR3 sequence: CASSEGGNQPQHF. DNA of the CDR3: TGCGCCAGCAGTGAGGGGGGGAATCAGCCCCAGCATTTT.

This clone was observed once. The genes are TRBV7-2 and TRBJ2-2, with 10 bases aligning to TRBD1. The J segment lost 4 bases and the V segment lost 5 bases, leaving 7 bases of the junction unmatched. The CDR3 has 16 amino acids. The V gene's germline CDR1 is SGHTA and CDR2 FQGNSA. CDR3 residues: CASSLRQGASTGELFF. The CDR3 region has the DNA TGTGCCAGCAGCCTCAGACAGGGGGCTAGCACCGGGGAGCTGTTTTTT.

As DNA, the CDR3 is TGCGCCAGCAGCCTTCAGGGGGCCATAACAGATACGCAGTATTTT. Amino acid sequence: CASSLQGAITDTQYF. This chain connects TRBV5-1 to TRBJ2-3; 8 nucleotides line up with TRBD1. Germline loops: CDR1 SGHRS, CDR2 YFSETQ. After removal of 4 bases from V and 3 bases from J, the junction contained 7 bases not matched to a gene. This CDR3 region has 15 residues.

This clone has a single count. V gene TRBV29-1 combines with J gene TRBJ2-3, with 7 bases matching TRBD2. In germline, CDR1 is SQVTM, CDR2 ANQGSEA. The V segment lost 4 bases and the J segment 3 bases; nucleotides outside the gene matches: 7. CDR3 length: 14 residues. The CDR3: CSVGSGLGTDTQYF. Written as DNA, the CDR3 is TGCAGCGTTGGAAGTGGACTAGGGACAGATACGCAGTATTTT.

The chain uses TRBV10-1 and TRBJ2-1; maybe TRBD2 (6 bases). The germline CDR1 and CDR2 sequences are WNHNN and SYGVQD (reference sequence). This CDR3 has 16 residues. V was clipped by 0 bases and J by 5 bases, with 14 bases between them. The CDR3 bases are TGCGCCAGCAGTGAGTCGAGGGACTCTCGACACAATGAGCAGTTCTTC. It yields the protein CASSESRDSRHNEQFF.

About this clone itself: In the same sample, other DNA sequences code for this CDR3. The rearrangement uses TRBV30 and TRBJ2-7, with a tentative D call TRBD2 (6 bases). Deletions cut 0 bases from V and 7 bases from J, with 7 bases between. Germline values: CDR1 GTSNPN, CDR2 SVGIG (reference sequence). The CDR3 extends over 11 amino acids. In DNA, the CDR3 is TGTGCCTGGAGTGTCGGAGGGGAGCAGTACTTC. Translating it yields CAWSVGGEQYF.

This clone has just a few counts. The rearrangement uses TRBV6-1 and TRBJ1-1; 9 positions agree with TRBD1. V lost 2 bases and J lost 10; bases outside the gene matches: 8. Looked up from germline, CDR1 is MNHNS and CDR2 is SASEGT. The CDR3 spans 14 residues. CDR3 nucleotides: TGTGCCAGCAGTGAATACCACAGGGGGCGAGGAGCTTTCTTT. This translates into CASSEYHRGRGAFF.

The genes are TRBV7-2 and TRBJ1-1; TRBD1 aligns across 7 bases. Unmatched junction bases numbered 11, after V lost 5 bases and J lost 5 bases. The CDR3 is made up of 15 amino acids. Germline CDR1 reads SGHTA; CDR2 reads FQGNSA. The CDR3 DNA sequence: TGTGCCAGCAGCCCATGGACAGGCGGGGTTACTGAAGCTTTCTTT. Protein: CASSPWTGGVTEAFF.

This chain joins TRBV27 and TRBJ1-5; D remains unclear. There are 16 residues in the CDR3. Between the trimmed V and J ends, which lost 10 bases and 4 bases, there was a span of 23 bases. The germline V gene encodes CDR1 MNHEY and CDR2 SMNVEV (reference sequence). The DNA for the CDR3 is TGTGCCACCCAATCGGGGTCTCGACGTGAGAATCAGCCCCAGCATTTT. It yields the protein CATQSGSRRENQPQHF.

This chain joins TRBV4-3 and TRBJ2-7, with D unclear. Germline V gene data show CDR1 as LGHNA and CDR2 as YSLEER. The CDR3 sequence is 16 residues long. Trimming took 0 bases from V and 7 from J, leaving 19 bases between them. CDR3: CASSQDLSKAAREQYF. The CDR3 nucleotides read TGCGCCAGCAGCCAAGATCTCTCAAAAGCCGCTCGGGAGCAGTACTTC.